A selection of T cell receptor beta chains follows, all from one sample in a study of shared clonotypes between healthy human individuals. TCRdb keeps only in-frame clones here, not all; method: immunoSEQ multiplex PCR. The profile shows approximately 400,000 clones, about 97% of them singletons. Sequenced input: memory CD8+ T cells sorted from blood. The receptors derive from a man aged 25-45 years in good health. Each CDR3 is given with its conserved first and last residue. A D gene is named only where the DNA matches it firmly.

>TRBD1|TRBV7-9|17
CASSPAFRGRRYNEQFF
>NA|TRBV14|16
CASSLISDGFSYEQYF
>TRBD1|TRBV30|17
CAWSRCRGQGCNQPQHF
>NA|TRBV5-3|11
CARPCTDTQYF
>NA|TRBV6-6|14
CASSLDLSRKEQYF
>NA|TRBV5-4|14
CASSLDYSRYEQYF
>NA|TRBV7-9|14
CASRAAGSGNTIYF
>TRBD1|TRBV28|16
CASNPTRDRDGYGYTF
>NA|TRBV16|18
CASSQMHARSLGNQPQHF
>NA|TRBV6-6|14
CASSYVTETYEQYF
>TRBD1|TRBV27|16
CASRARDRGWDTEAFF
>NA|TRBV28|14
CASSVLVSNQPQHF
>NA|TRBV5-6|13
CASSFQDQETQYF
>TRBD1|TRBV13|14
CASSHRDRGEKLFF
>NA|TRBV11-2|12
CASSLGLHEQYF
>TRBD2|TRBV4-1|14
CASSQGLAADTQYF
>NA|TRBV4-2|14
CASSQDQGGNTIYF
>NA|TRBV11-2|15
CASSPPWEPRSEQYF
>TRBD1|TRBV6-6|14
CASSRDSQQETQYF
>NA|TRBV19|20
CASSIDRGGRGPRGANVLTF
>NA|TRBV19|14
CASSLSGWDYGYTF
>TRBD2|TRBV6-1|12
CASSGLVDTQYF
>TRBD2|TRBV5-5|16
CASSSPRPGLAGEQYF
>TRBD1|TRBV6-5|15
CASSYRDRGLYEQYF
>TRBD2|TRBV5-1|15
CASSGLAGDTGELFF
>NA|TRBV5-4|12
CASSLGSREAFF
>NA|TRBV11-3|14
CASSLQGPNEKLFF
>TRBD2|TRBV19|15
CASSMGLAAQETQYF
>TRBD2|TRBV6-5|14
CASIGTTSYNEQFF
>NA|TRBV11-2|15
CASSLVPGGAYEQYF
>NA|TRBV6-6|15
CASSYGQAFNTEAFF
>NA|TRBV28|15
CASSRLTSPAYEQYF
>NA|TRBV30|13
CAWDSFSGNTIYF
>NA|TRBV18|11
CASSDGDTQYF
>NA|TRBV19|13
CASSGIWNQPQHF
>NA|TRBV5-6|14
CASSLGLNTDTQYF